These T cell receptor beta chains were read from a single sample in a study of cytomegalovirus exposure and HLA in healthy donors. Assay: immunoSEQ multiplex PCR; the TCRdb copy retains only in-frame clones and omits some. The table lists approximately 55,000 clones, over 75% of them singletons. Sequenced sample: PBMCs. Receptors originate from a boy between 10 and 17 years old in good health and CMV-seropositive. Both conserved end residues are trimmed from each CDR3. Not all rows give a size; the values are once, few, many and, for expanded clones, a class.

J,V,size,CDR3
TRBJ1-5,TRBV19,-,ASSMWSDRYQPQH
TRBJ2-1,TRBV5-1,-,ASSLDGGANNEQF
TRBJ1-3,TRBV4-2,-,ASSQSAGNTIY
TRBJ1-1,TRBV7-2,-,ASSLIGTARRAF
TRBJ2-5,TRBV5-8,-,ASSLTPGQGTAETQY
TRBJ2-5,TRBV2,-,ASRTTGGGRTQY
TRBJ1-6,TRBV16,once,ASSQSQGSPLH
TRBJ1-1,TRBV5-6,once,ASSFGERAF
TRBJ1-3,TRBV4-2,-,ASRPAGTSGRGNTIY
TRBJ1-2,TRBV7-9,-,ASSLDGRGGYT
TRBJ1-3,TRBV7-2,-,ASSSIQGAITLLGNTIY
TRBJ2-1,TRBV7-9,-,ASSLRLAQEYNEQF
TRBJ2-4,TRBV6-6,few,ASSYGGLDKNIQY
TRBJ2-7,TRBV5-1,-,ASSPTGGTGFYEQY
TRBJ2-4,TRBV18,-,ASSPPGSRGDIQY
TRBJ2-2,TRBV5-4,-,ASSFGGQGAGELF
TRBJ2-3,TRBV2,-,ASRMLRTDTQY
TRBJ1-3,TRBV29-1,-,SVSDYLYSGNTIY
TRBJ2-2,TRBV7-9,-,ASSSGTGSTGELF
TRBJ1-2,TRBV7-9,-,SSSSGQNGYT
TRBJ1-1,TRBV11-1,-,ASSLTTGGTEAF
TRBJ1-6,TRBV6-1,-,ASYPTGVGSPLH
TRBJ2-6,TRBV29-1,-,SVRGQTSGANVLT
TRBJ2-7,TRBV6-1,-,ASSAEPTDYEQY
TRBJ2-1,TRBV19,-,ASSPGGGRGYNEQF
TRBJ2-1,TRBV5-1,-,ASSSQAGGPEQF
TRBJ1-1,TRBV5-8,-,ASSLTGSTEAF
TRBJ1-1,TRBV4-1,few,ASSQVQSGIGDTEAF
TRBJ1-2,TRBV5-6,-,ASSFYTGGAGTYGYT
TRBJ1-2,TRBV4-1,few,ASSQTLPGQGGSGYT
TRBJ2-7,TRBV29-1,-,SGGTGGYEQY
TRBJ2-5,TRBV10-3,-,AKEGQVEETQY
TRBJ1-2,TRBV9,-,ASSVEGTGISGYT
TRBJ2-2,TRBV19,-,ASSILGGAGELF
TRBJ2-1,TRBV2,-,ASSVDLPDRGYNEQF
TRBJ2-2,TRBV7-9,-,ASSLSSGGAPGELF
TRBJ2-3,TRBV5-4,-,ASSLKGGPGTDTQY
TRBJ1-6,TRBV7-6,few,ASSLGTGNSPLH
TRBJ2-7,TRBV5-1,-,ASSLGAEWEQY
TRBJ1-1,TRBV7-9,-,ASSQGKRFTTEAF
TRBJ2-3,TRBV5-1,-,ASSLGRTSTADTQY
TRBJ2-7,TRBV5-4,-,ASSPPGATYEQY
TRBJ1-1,TRBV2,-,ATHVGGGIEAF
TRBJ2-7,TRBV7-8,once,ASSLAPRLKLAYEQY
TRBJ1-6,TRBV5-6,-,ASSFGVSSPLH
TRBJ1-1,TRBV29-1,-,SVGTGEHTEAF
TRBJ2-7,TRBV18,-,ASPGTGRGCVYEQY
TRBJ1-4,TRBV15,-,ATSRVDSQGKLF
TRBJ1-1,TRBV10-2,-,ASRQMNTEAF
TRBJ2-1,TRBV20-1,once,SPGLKF
TRBJ2-1,TRBV7-9,-,ASSLDAGGPSNEQF
TRBJ1-1,TRBV11-1,-,ASSFGRGVTEAF
TRBJ1-2,TRBV7-9,-,ASSLVGEGRENT
TRBJ1-1,TRBV5-6,-,ASSLLNTEAF
TRBJ2-7,TRBV7-9,-,ASSSSERAYEQY
TRBJ1-1,TRBV11-2,-,ASSPSPTAPEAF
TRBJ1-5,TRBV7-2,-,ASSLGDPRGSSGPQH